This T cell receptor (beta chain) was identified during a study of patients and donors after allogeneic stem cell transplantation. TCRdb called the RT-PCR reads again in MiXCR, with one record for every CDR3 protein. The top ten clones hold 5.5% to 6.5% of a sample with 900,000 to 1,000,000 distinct CDR3 sequences, over 15% of them seen once. With 1 base removed from V and 4 bases from J, the gap between germline ends came to 17 bases. The CDR3 spans 16 residues. Germline values: CDR1 SGHRS, CDR2 YFSETQ. This TCR was sampled from a human donor who was either an allogeneic HSCT recipient or a stem cell or donor lymphocyte infusion donor (not recorded which). It is not recorded whose cells these are; they may come from a transplant donor. The chain joins TRBV5-1 to TRBJ2-5, with D possibly matching TRBD1 (5 bases). Source material: blood, either unsorted or a sorted T cell fraction (not recorded which). The CDR3 sequence is CASSLRQGKSTETQYF. As DNA, the CDR3 is TGCGCCAGCAGCTTGCGGCAGGGAAAGAGTACAGAGACCCAGTACTTC.